This T cell receptor (beta chain) was sequenced during a study of response to subunit inactivated influenza vaccine listed by TCRdb under 2018. About the full investigation: Deep quantitative profiling of the T cell receptor repertoire was used in the study to follow responses to a trivalent subunit inactivated influenza vaccine. What the authors observed across the whole study: It was suggested by the authors that each seasonal influenza vaccination may recruit only a limited number of new T cells.

Library prep was done by RT-PCR. This sample was sequenced with an Illumina HiSeq 2500. Using fastp at Q25 and MiXCR, TCRdb reprocessed the public reads and kept productive beta chains. Each CDR3 protein gets just one entry, which takes the most common genes and DNA from the rows behind it. In all, the sample holds 500,000 to 600,000 distinct CDR3 sequences, and 10% to 15% of those were seen once. Clones ranked in the top ten supply 10% of the sample. Regarding this clonotype: Which antigen it targets is not known. There are no base qualities to consult, and no much larger clone falls within one base.

Inclusive of the bounding cysteine and phenylalanine, the CDR3 is 14 residues long. Left in the record is the CDR3 DNA by itself, 42 bases read in frame from the first base. Trimming removed 0 bases from V and 7 bases from J, leaving 11 bases between the germline ends. Sequences LGHDT (CDR1) and YNNKEL (CDR2) are obtained from the germline V gene (reference sequence). This receptor was obtained from a man in his forties or fifties who received an inactivated influenza vaccine. Donor details come from another sample of the same person, matched by shared clones. The source was PBMCs from blood, collected on the day of vaccination. The rearranged chain carries TRBV3-1 and TRBJ2-3; the D gene lacks a confident call. The bases read TGTGCCAGCAGCCAAGAAACTTTTGGCTATACGCAGTATTTT. Translation gives CASSQETFGYTQYF.